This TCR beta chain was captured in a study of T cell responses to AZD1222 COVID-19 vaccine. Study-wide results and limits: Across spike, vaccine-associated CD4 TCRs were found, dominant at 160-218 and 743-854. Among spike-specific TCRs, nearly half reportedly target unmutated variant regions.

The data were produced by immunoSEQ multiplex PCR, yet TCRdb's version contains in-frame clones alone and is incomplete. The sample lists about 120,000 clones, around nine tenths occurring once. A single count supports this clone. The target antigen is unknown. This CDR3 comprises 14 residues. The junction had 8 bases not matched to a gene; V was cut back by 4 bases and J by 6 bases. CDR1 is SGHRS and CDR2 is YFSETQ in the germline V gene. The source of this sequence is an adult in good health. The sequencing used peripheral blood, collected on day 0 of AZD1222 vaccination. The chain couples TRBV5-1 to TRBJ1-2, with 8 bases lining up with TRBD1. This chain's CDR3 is CASSKPRGRDGYTF. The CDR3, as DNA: TGCGCCAGCAGCAAACCCAGGGGGCGGGATGGCTACACCTTC. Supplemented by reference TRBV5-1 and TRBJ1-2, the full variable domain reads KAGVTQTPRYLIKTRGQQVTLSCSPISGHRSVSWYQQTPGQGLQFLFEYFSETQRNKGNFPGRFSGRQFSNSRSEMNVSTLELGDSALYLCASSKPRGRDGYTFGSGTRLTVV.